Presented here are 9 T cell receptor beta chains from one specimen sequenced in a study of cytomegalovirus exposure and HLA in healthy donors. PCR used 60 Vbeta primers and 13 Jbeta primers. Here immunoSEQ multiplex PCR was the method, and the copy in TCRdb shows in-frame clones only, minus some. The sample comprises roughly 150,000 clones, around 78% of which are singletons, and around 7% rests with the top ten. Sequences were obtained from PBMCs. These TCRs come from a woman in her 40s in good health and CMV-seropositive.

This chain connects TRBV7-3 to TRBJ2-7, with 12 bases matching TRBD2. CDR3 length equals 15 residues. CDR1 SGHTA and CDR2 FQGTGA come from the germline V gene. V shed 5 bases and J 2 bases; nucleotides not matched to a gene: 4. CDR3 protein: CASSHGTSGPYEQYF. For the CDR3, the DNA is TGTGCCAGCAGCCATGGGACTAGCGGGCCCTACGAGCAGTACTTC.

This clone showed up just a few times. The CDR3 region has the DNA TGCGCCAGCAGTAACCTGGGGCCCTACGAGCAGTACTTC. Its protein product is CASSNLGPYEQYF. V and J are TRBV10-2 and TRBJ2-7, with D perhaps TRBD1 (5 bases). Germline-derived CDR1 and CDR2 are WSHSY and SAAADI. The CDR3 covers 13 residues. V lost 5 bases and J lost 2, with 10 bases in between.

V is TRBV10-3 and J is TRBJ2-1; 10 positions match TRBD2. Trimming took 9 bases from V and 7 from J; bases not matched to a gene: 3. CDR1 is ENHRY, CDR2 SYGVKD, per germline. This CDR3 spans 12 amino acids. CDR3 DNA: TGTGCCATAGCGGGGGGGCAAAATGAGCAGTTCTTC. This encodes CAIAGGQNEQFF.

The chain links TRBV2 to TRBJ1-1; possibly TRBD1 for D (5 bases). Germline-derived CDR1 and CDR2 are SNHLY and FYNNEI. Deletions cut 8 bases from V and 0 bases from J, with 16 bases between. This CDR3 has 15 residues. The CDR3 DNA sequence: TGTGCCAGCCGACTCAGGGACTCTATGAACACTGAAGCTTTCTTT. Translation gives CASRLRDSMNTEAFF.

This CDR3 is CAIGGPSSYEQYF. The DNA for the CDR3 is TGTGCCATAGGAGGCCCGAGCTCCTACGAGCAGTACTTC. The V gene is TRBV10-3, the J gene TRBJ2-7; possible D gene TRBD2, 5 bases. V dropped 9 bases and J dropped 0 bases, with 12 bases sitting between them. Germline lookup yields CDR1 ENHRY and CDR2 SYGVKD. The CDR3 has 13 residues.

The chain couples TRBV6-6 to TRBJ1-2; 9 positions match TRBD1. Germline V gene data show CDR1 as MNHNY and CDR2 as SVGAGI (reference sequence). The CDR3 spans 13 residues. After removal of 8 bases from V and 8 bases from J, the junction contained 9 bases not matched to a gene. The CDR3 loop reads CASRPGDRVGYTF. CDR3 in DNA: TGTGCCAGCCGACCTGGGGACAGGGTCGGCTACACCTTC.

V gene TRBV19 combines with J gene TRBJ1-1; 8 bases agree with TRBD1. The junction had 3 bases not matched to a gene; V was cut back by 6 bases and J by 9 bases. Germline CDR1 LNHDA, CDR2 SQIVND (reference sequence). The CDR3 extends over 11 amino acids. The CDR3 is CASRGQAKAFF. The DNA of the CDR3 is TGTGCCAGTAGGGGACAGGCCAAAGCTTTCTTT. Full variable domain (rest looked up from reference TRBV19 and TRBJ1-1): DGGITQSPKYLFRKEGQNVTLSCEQNLNHDAMYWYRQDPGQGLRLIYYSQIVNDFQKGDIAEGYSVSREKKESFPLTVTSAQKNPTAFYLCASRGQAKAFFGQGTRLTVV.

This chain connects TRBV6-6 to TRBJ2-1, with D possibly matching TRBD2 (5 bases). The CDR3 contains 12 residues. Germline V gene data show CDR1 as MNHNY and CDR2 as SVGAGI (reference sequence). Trimming pared 8 bases from V and 6 bases from J, leaving 11 bases between. The DNA of the CDR3 is TGTGCCAGCTGGACTGGATTCAATGAGCAGTTCTTC. Amino acid sequence: CASWTGFNEQFF.

The chain is built from TRBV9 and TRBJ1-1; TRBD1 matches 11 bases. The CDR3 extends over 16 amino acids. Unmatched junction bases numbered 7, after V lost 3 bases and J lost 3 bases. From germline, CDR1 is SGDLS and CDR2 YYNGEE. CDR3 sequence reads: CASSAGQGARDTEAFF. For the CDR3, the DNA is TGTGCCAGCAGCGCCGGACAGGGGGCGCGTGACACTGAAGCTTTCTTT.